These 9 T cell receptor beta chains were all obtained from the same sample, sequenced in a study of T cells in localized non-small cell lung cancer. Libraries were prepared by immunoSEQ multiplex PCR; TCRdb keeps only in-frame clonotypes and omits some of them. This table has under 55,000 clones, 80% appearing once. Sequenced material: PBMCs, taken before any cancer treatment. These receptors all stem from a woman aged 35 to 70 with stage II lung adenocarcinoma.

The rearrangement uses TRBV28 and TRBJ1-2; D is undetermined. CDR1 and CDR2 (germline): MDHEN, SYDVKM. This CDR3 is 14 amino acids long. V was pared by 2 bases and J by 4 bases, with 11 bases between. CDR3 nucleotides: TGTGCCAGCAGTTTAGATGGCATCTCCTATGGCTACACCTTC. Protein: CASSLDGISYGYTF.

This clone was observed once. The rearrangement joins TRBV18 to TRBJ2-2, with D perhaps assigned TRBD1 or TRBD2 (6 bases each). V lost 3 bases, J lost 6 bases, and 11 bases lay in between. Per germline, CDR1 KGHSH and CDR2 LQKENI. The CDR3 has 14 residues. This chain's CDR3 is CASSPTGASGELFF. The CDR3 DNA is TGTGCCAGCTCACCCACGGGGGCCTCCGGGGAGCTGTTTTTT.

The chain is built from TRBV5-8 and TRBJ2-7; D may be TRBD1 (6 bases). The CDR3 loop spans 13 amino acids. Trimming cost V 4 bases and J 4 bases, with 12 bases left between them. The germline gives CDR1 SGHTS, CDR2 YDEGEE. CDR3 residues: CASSIGTTYEQYF. CDR3 bases: TGTGCCAGCAGCATCGGGACAACTTACGAGCAGTACTTC.

V is TRBV5-8 and J is TRBJ1-5; 9 nucleotides align to TRBD1. Germline CDR1 and CDR2: SGHTS and YDEGEE. The CDR3 has 16 residues. V trimming: 1 base; J trimming: 7 bases; junction bases outside the gene matches: 9. CDR3 loop: CASSLRGQGLGQPQHF. The CDR3 DNA is TGTGCCAGCAGCTTGCGAGGACAGGGGCTCGGACAGCCCCAGCATTTT.

J is TRBJ1-2 and V is TRBV5-5; tentatively, D is TRBD1 (5 bases). Germline CDR1 is SGHKS and CDR2 is YYEKEE (reference sequence). V gave up 4 bases and J gave up 4 bases, with 8 bases separating them. The CDR3 is 12 residues long. CDR3 in amino acids: CASSATAYGYTF. The CDR3 DNA follows: TGTGCCAGCAGCGCGACAGCCTATGGCTACACCTTC.

This clone was counted a single time. The chain combines TRBV9 with TRBJ2-6; perhaps TRBD1 as D (5 bases). Trimming removed 9 bases from V and 8 bases from J, with 21 bases in between. Germline values: CDR1 SGDLS, CDR2 YYNGEE. CDR3 length: 15 amino acids. Here the CDR3 DNA reads TGTGCCACTGGCAGGGAAGTTTATGGCACCAACGTCCTGACTTTC. This gives the protein CATGREVYGTNVLTF. The full variable domain, its missing parts supplied by reference TRBV9 and TRBJ2-6, is DSGVTQTPKHLITATGQRVTLRCSPRSGDLSVYWYQQSLDQGLQFLIQYYNGEERAKGNILERFSAQQFPDLHSELNLSSLELGDSALYFCATGREVYGTNVLTFGAGSRLTVL.

This clone is a singleton in its sample. V usage is TRBV2 and J usage is TRBJ2-5; D may match TRBD1 or TRBD2 (5 bases each). Per the germline V gene, CDR1 is SNHLY and CDR2 is FYNNEI. The CDR3 contains 14 residues. Trimming took off 3 bases at V and 7 bases at J, with 15 bases between the two ends. The CDR3 DNA is TGTGCCAGCAGTGATTGGGGACCCGAGGGGACCCAGTACTTC. It yields the protein CASSDWGPEGTQYF.

The chain employs TRBV6-1 and TRBJ2-3, with TRBD2 matching over 9 bases. Germline CDR1 reads MNHNS; CDR2 reads SASEGT. Trimming at V came to 1 base and at J to 3 bases, leaving 17 bases not matched to a gene. The CDR3 consists of 20 residues. The CDR3 DNA sequence: TGTGCCAGCAGTGAAGAAGGCGCCGGCGGGGGGGCCGGGCGGACAGATACGCAGTATTTT. As protein: CASSEEGAGGGAGRTDTQYF.

The chain employs TRBV29-1 and TRBJ2-1; 10 nucleotides match TRBD2. Germline loops: CDR1 SQVTM, CDR2 ANQGSEA. The CDR3 loop spans 15 amino acids. With 1 base clipped from V and 7 bases from J, the junction kept 7 bases outside the gene matches. The CDR3 nucleotides are TGCAGCGTTGAAGGGGTCGCTAGCGGGGGTAATGAGCAGTTCTTC. Translated, it gives CSVEGVASGGNEQFF.